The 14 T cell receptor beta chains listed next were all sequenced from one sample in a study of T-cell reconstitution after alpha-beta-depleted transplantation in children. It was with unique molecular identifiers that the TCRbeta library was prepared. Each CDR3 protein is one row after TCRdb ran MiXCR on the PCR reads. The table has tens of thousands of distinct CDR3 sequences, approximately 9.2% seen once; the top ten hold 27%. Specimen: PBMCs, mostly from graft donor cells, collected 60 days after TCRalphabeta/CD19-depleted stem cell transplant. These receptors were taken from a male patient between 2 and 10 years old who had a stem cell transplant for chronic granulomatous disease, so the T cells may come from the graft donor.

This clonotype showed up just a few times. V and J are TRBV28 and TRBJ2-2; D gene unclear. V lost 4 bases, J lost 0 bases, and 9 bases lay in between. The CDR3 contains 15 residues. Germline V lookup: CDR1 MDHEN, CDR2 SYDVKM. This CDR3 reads CASSSDQPNTGELFF. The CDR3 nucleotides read TGTGCCAGCAGTTCCGACCAGCCGAACACCGGGGAGCTGTTTTTT.

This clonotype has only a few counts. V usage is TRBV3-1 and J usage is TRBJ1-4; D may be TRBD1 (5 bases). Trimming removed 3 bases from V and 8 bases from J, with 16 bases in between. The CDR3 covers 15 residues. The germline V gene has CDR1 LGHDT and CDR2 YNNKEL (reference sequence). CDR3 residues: CASSHQTALYEKLFF. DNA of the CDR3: TGTGCCAGCAGCCACCAGACAGCTCTGTACGAAAAACTGTTTTTT.

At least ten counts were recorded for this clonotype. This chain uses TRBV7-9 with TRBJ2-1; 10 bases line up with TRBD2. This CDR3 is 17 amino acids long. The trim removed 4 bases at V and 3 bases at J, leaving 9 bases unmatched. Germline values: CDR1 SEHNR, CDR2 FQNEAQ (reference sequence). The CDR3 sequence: CASSSPLAGASYNEQFF. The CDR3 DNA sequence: TGTGCCAGCAGCTCTCCTCTAGCGGGAGCGAGCTACAATGAGCAGTTCTTC.

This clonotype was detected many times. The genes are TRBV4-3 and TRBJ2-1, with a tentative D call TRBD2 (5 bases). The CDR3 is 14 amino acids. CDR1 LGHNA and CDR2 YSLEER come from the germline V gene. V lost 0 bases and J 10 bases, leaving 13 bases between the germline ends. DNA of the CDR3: TGCGCCAGCAGCCAAGATGCTAGCCGGCCAGAGCAGTTCTTC. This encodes CASSQDASRPEQFF.

The CDR3 DNA reads TGTGCCAGCAGTTTCGTGGGGACAGGGGGGGATGAGCAGTACTTC. Protein sequence: CASSFVGTGGDEQYF. The rearrangement links TRBV2 to TRBJ2-7; TRBD1 matches 11 bases. This CDR3 contains 15 residues. Germline lookup yields CDR1 SNHLY and CDR2 FYNNEI. V dropped 5 bases and J dropped 7; count of bases not matched to a gene: 10.

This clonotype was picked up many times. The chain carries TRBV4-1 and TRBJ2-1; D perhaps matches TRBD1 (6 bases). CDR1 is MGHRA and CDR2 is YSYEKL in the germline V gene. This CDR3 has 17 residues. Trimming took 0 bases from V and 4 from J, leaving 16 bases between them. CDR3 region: CASSQDWGLASYNEQFF. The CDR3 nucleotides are TGCGCCAGCAGCCAAGATTGGGGGCTAGCTAGTTACAATGAGCAGTTCTTC.

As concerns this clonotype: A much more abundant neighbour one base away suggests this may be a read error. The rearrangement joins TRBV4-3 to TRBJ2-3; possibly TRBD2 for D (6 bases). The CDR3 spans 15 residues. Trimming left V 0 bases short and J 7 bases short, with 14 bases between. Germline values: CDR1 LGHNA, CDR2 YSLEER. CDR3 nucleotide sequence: TGCGCCAGCAGCCAAGATATCGGGGGTTCTTATACGCAGTATTTT. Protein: CASSQDIGGSYTQYF.

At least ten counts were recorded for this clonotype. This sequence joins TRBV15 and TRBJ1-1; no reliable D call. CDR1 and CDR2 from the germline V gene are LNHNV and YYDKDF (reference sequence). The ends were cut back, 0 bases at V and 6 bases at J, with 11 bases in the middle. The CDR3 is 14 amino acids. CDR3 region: CATSRDPVGAEAFF. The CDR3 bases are TGTGCCACCAGCAGAGATCCGGTCGGGGCTGAAGCTTTCTTT. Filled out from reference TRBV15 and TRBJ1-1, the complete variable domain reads DAMVIQNPRYQVTQFGKPVTLSCSQTLNHNVMYWYQQKSSQAPKLLFHYYDKDFNNEADTPDNFQSRRPNTSFCFLDIRSPGLGDTAMYLCATSRDPVGAEAFFGQGTRLTVV.

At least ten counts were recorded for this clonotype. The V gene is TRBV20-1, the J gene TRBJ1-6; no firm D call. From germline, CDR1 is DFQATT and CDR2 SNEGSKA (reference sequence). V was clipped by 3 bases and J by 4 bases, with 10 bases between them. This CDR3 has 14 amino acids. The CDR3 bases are TGCAGTGCTAGGGCAAGATCTTATAATTCACCCCTCCACTTT. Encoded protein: CSARARSYNSPLHF.

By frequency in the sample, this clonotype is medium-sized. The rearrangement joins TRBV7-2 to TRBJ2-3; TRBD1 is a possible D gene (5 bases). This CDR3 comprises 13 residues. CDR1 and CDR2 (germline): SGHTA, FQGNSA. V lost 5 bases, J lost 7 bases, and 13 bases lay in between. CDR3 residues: CASSGATSYTQYF. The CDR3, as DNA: TGTGCCAGCAGCGGGGCTACTTCCTATACGCAGTATTTT.

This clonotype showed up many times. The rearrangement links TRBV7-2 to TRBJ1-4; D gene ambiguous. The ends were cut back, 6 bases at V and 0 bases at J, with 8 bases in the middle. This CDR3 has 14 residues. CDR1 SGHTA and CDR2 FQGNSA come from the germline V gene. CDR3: CASSPISTNEKLFF. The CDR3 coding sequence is TGTGCCAGCAGTCCCATTTCAACTAATGAAAAACTGTTTTTT.

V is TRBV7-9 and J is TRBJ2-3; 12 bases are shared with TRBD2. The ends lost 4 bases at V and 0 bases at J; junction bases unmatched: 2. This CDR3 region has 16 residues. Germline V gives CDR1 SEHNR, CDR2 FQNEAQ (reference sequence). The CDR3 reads CASSSGTSGSTDTQYF. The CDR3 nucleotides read TGTGCCAGCAGCTCCGGGACTAGCGGGAGCACAGATACGCAGTATTTT.

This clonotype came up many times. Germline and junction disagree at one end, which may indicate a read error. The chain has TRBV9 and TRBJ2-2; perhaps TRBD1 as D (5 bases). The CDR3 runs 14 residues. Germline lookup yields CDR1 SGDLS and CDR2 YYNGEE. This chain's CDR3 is CASSPGAYSGELFF. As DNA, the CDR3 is TGTGCCAGCAGCCCTGGGGCCTACTCCGGTGAGCTGTTTTTT.

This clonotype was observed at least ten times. The CDR3: CASSPPAYEQYF. CDR3 DNA: TGTGCCAGCAGCCCGCCTGCCTACGAGCAGTACTTC. V gene TRBV28 combines with J gene TRBJ2-7; D call uncertain. Trimming took off 6 bases at V and 2 bases at J, with 8 bases between the two ends. Germline V gene sequence: CDR1 MDHEN, CDR2 SYDVKM. The CDR3 spans 12 residues.